The 25 T cell receptor beta chains below come from one sample, sequenced in a study of cytomegalovirus exposure and HLA in healthy donors. PCR was performed using 60 Vbeta and 13 Jbeta primers. Sequencing was performed with immunoSEQ multiplex PCR; in TCRdb, only in-frame clones are kept and a portion is missing. The repertoire holds 140,000 to 150,000 clones, with around two thirds as singletons. Sequences were obtained from PBMCs. All receptors derive from a woman aged 55-70 years in good health and CMV-seropositive.

This chain uses TRBV6-5 with TRBJ2-1, with 7 positions matching TRBD2. In germline, CDR1 is MNHEY, CDR2 SVGAGI. The CDR3 is 13 residues long. The ends lost 5 bases at V and 10 bases at J; junction bases unmatched: 8. The CDR3 DNA reads TGTGCCAGCAGTCCTACCGAACTAGCGGAGCAGTTCTTC. This translates into CASSPTELAEQFF.

The chain employs TRBV28 and TRBJ1-1, with D maybe TRBD1 (6 bases). Trimming stripped 7 bases from V and 4 bases from J, with 13 bases between. The CDR3 is 13 amino acids. Germline CDR1 reads MDHEN; CDR2 reads SYDVKM. DNA for the CDR3: TGTGCCAGCATGCACAGGGCTACCACTGAAGCTTTCTTT. Protein sequence: CASMHRATTEAFF.

Of note for this clone: The junction differs from germline at one of its ends, possibly a read error. The same CDR3 is also encoded by other DNA sequences in this sample. The chain couples TRBV19 to TRBJ1-2, with TRBD1 matching over 7 bases. The CDR3 is 14 amino acids. Germline V gene lookup returns CDR1 LNHDA and CDR2 SQIVND (reference sequence). The CDR3 loop reads CASSMGDRDYGYTF. CDR3 in DNA: TGTGCCAGTAGTATGGGGGACAGAGACTATGGCTATACCTTC.

This chain connects TRBV6-1 to TRBJ2-5; 8 bases fit TRBD1. This CDR3 is built from 14 residues. V shed 6 bases, J shed 2 bases, and the junction held 5 bases outside the gene matches. The germline gives CDR1 MNHNS, CDR2 SASEGT. In DNA, the CDR3 is TGTGCCAGCAGCGGGACAGGAATACAAGAGACCCAGTACTTC. Translation gives CASSGTGIQETQYF.

This rearrangement joins TRBV7-2 to TRBJ1-4; the D is unclear. V lost 3 bases, J lost 3 bases, and 5 bases lay in between. CDR1 and CDR2 (germline): SGHTA, FQGNSA. The CDR3 extends over 13 amino acids. The DNA for the CDR3 is TGTGCCAGCAGCTTTGCGGCTAATGAAAAACTGTTTTTT. Encoded protein: CASSFAANEKLFF.

V usage is TRBV28 and J usage is TRBJ1-5; D is uncertain. This CDR3 spans 15 amino acids. From germline, CDR1 is MDHEN and CDR2 SYDVKM. V dropped 2 bases and J dropped 0 bases, with 8 bases sitting between them. The CDR3 sequence: CASSLRGYSNQPQHF. The CDR3 DNA sequence: TGTGCCAGCAGTTTAAGAGGGTATAGCAATCAGCCCCAGCATTTT. The whole variable domain, remainder taken from reference TRBV28 and TRBJ1-5, is DVKVTQSSRYLVKRTGEKVFLECVQDMDHENMFWYRQDPGLGLRLIYFSYDVKMKEKGDIPEGYSVSREKKERFSLILESASTNQTSMYLCASSLRGYSNQPQHFGDGTRLSIL.

The CDR3 sequence: CASSPQAGGAYEQYF. CDR3 nucleotide sequence: TGTGCCAGCAGCCCCCAAGCGGGAGGAGCCTACGAGCAGTACTTC. The chain uses TRBV7-6 and TRBJ2-7; 9 bases fit TRBD2. The CDR3 is 15 amino acids. The V gene's germline CDR1 is SGHVS and CDR2 FNYEAQ. Trimming removed 5 bases from V and 2 bases from J; junction bases left unmatched: 7.

This chain links TRBV30 with TRBJ1-2; TRBD1 is a possible D gene (5 bases). V was trimmed by 0 bases and J by 8 bases, leaving 10 bases between them. Germline V gene sequence: CDR1 GTSNPN, CDR2 SVGIG (reference sequence). There are 12 residues in the CDR3. CDR3 amino acids: CAWSVGAEGYTF. Here the CDR3 DNA reads TGTGCCTGGAGTGTAGGGGCGGAGGGCTACACCTTC.

Comments on this clone: One end of the junction is discordant with germline, which a read error may explain. The gene calls are TRBV19 and TRBJ2-1, with 12 bases fitting TRBD2. From germline, CDR1 is LNHDA and CDR2 SQIVND (reference sequence). The CDR3 is 13 amino acids. Here the CDR3 DNA reads TGTGCCAGTAGTACGACTAGCGGGAGCTTAACTATCTTC. The encoded protein is CASSTTSGSLTIF.

This clone has only one observation. The V call is TRBV28, the J call TRBJ1-5; D is ambiguous. Germline V gene lookup returns CDR1 MDHEN and CDR2 SYDVKM. CDR3 length: 14 residues. V was clipped by 6 bases and J by 11 bases, with 20 bases between them. The CDR3 region is CASSRTAGGGAQHF. DNA for the CDR3: TGTGCCAGCAGCCGAACAGCGGGTGGCGGAGCCCAGCATTTT. Using reference TRBV28 and TRBJ1-5 for the parts outside the CDR3, the full variable domain is DVKVTQSSRYLVKRTGEKVFLECVQDMDHENMFWYRQDPGLGLRLIYFSYDVKMKEKGDIPEGYSVSREKKERFSLILESASTNQTSMYLCASSRTAGGGAQHFGDGTRLSIL.

This chain joins TRBV5-1 and TRBJ2-2, with 7 bases lining up with TRBD1. CDR3 length: 17 amino acids. Trimming cost V 4 bases and J 0 bases; bases outside gene matches: 9. Germline lookup yields CDR1 SGHRS and CDR2 YFSETQ. The CDR3 spells CASSLPSGTANTGELFF. DNA of the CDR3: TGCGCCAGCAGCCTACCCTCGGGGACAGCGAACACCGGGGAGCTGTTTTTT.

The CDR3 DNA reads TGTGCCAGCAGCTTGATCGCAGCAACTAATGAAAAACTGTTTTTT. Protein product: CASSLIAATNEKLFF. The rearrangement joins TRBV5-6 to TRBJ1-4; no definite D call. The ends were cut back, 1 base at V and 0 bases at J, with 7 bases in the middle. CDR1 and CDR2 (germline): SGHDT, YYEEEE. This CDR3 region has 15 residues.

This sequence joins TRBV4-1 and TRBJ1-5, with D maybe TRBD1 (6 bases). The germline V gene encodes CDR1 MGHRA and CDR2 YSYEKL. This CDR3 comprises 16 residues. The V gene lost 0 bases and the J gene lost 6 bases, with 15 bases spanning the gap. Here the CDR3 DNA reads TGCGCCAGCAGCCAAGATGAGGGGGTCCGGGGTCAGCCCCAGCATTTT. It yields the protein CASSQDEGVRGQPQHF.

This chain connects TRBV5-1 to TRBJ2-7, with D tentatively TRBD1 (5 bases). This CDR3 spans 15 amino acids. V lost 4 bases and J 0 bases, leaving 14 bases between the germline ends. The germline V gene has CDR1 SGHRS and CDR2 YFSETQ. The DNA of the CDR3 is TGCGCCAGCAGCGCCGTCGCAGGGAACTCCTACGAGCAGTACTTC. Translated, it gives CASSAVAGNSYEQYF.

This clone was detected only a few times. J is TRBJ2-3 and V is TRBV7-2; TRBD2 aligns across 9 bases. Trimming removed 5 bases from V and 1 base from J; junction bases left unmatched: 4. The CDR3 extends over 15 amino acids. From germline, CDR1 is SGHTA and CDR2 FQGNSA. CDR3 sequence (DNA): TGTGCCAGCAGCAATAGACTAGCGGGCACAGATACGCAGTATTTT. Translation gives CASSNRLAGTDTQYF.

A few counts support this clone. This chain connects TRBV27 to TRBJ1-2; 8 nucleotides match TRBD1. This CDR3 contains 13 residues. Per the germline V gene, CDR1 is MNHEY and CDR2 is SMNVEV (reference sequence). The V gene end was trimmed by 6 bases and the J gene end by 4 bases; junction bases not matched to a gene: 4. The CDR3 region is CASSRTGFYGYTF. CDR3 nucleotides: TGTGCCAGCAGCCGGACAGGGTTCTATGGCTACACCTTC.

This clone was counted only a few times. The V gene is TRBV5-1, the J gene TRBJ1-1, with D maybe TRBD1 (6 bases). CDR3 length equals 14 residues. Trimming took off 3 bases at V and 5 bases at J, with 14 bases between the two ends. CDR1 SGHRS and CDR2 YFSETQ come from the germline V gene. The chain's CDR3 is CASSSEGTLTEAFF. DNA for the CDR3: TGCGCCAGCAGCTCTGAGGGGACACTTACTGAAGCTTTCTTT.

This clone has only a few counts. The chain is built from TRBV29-1 and TRBJ2-2; D not certain. The germline V gene encodes CDR1 SQVTM and CDR2 ANQGSEA. This CDR3 has 13 amino acids. Trimming left V 4 bases short and J 0 bases short, with 6 bases between. For the CDR3, the DNA is TGCAGCGTTGGCCGGGCGAACACCGGGGAGCTGTTTTTT. Amino acids: CSVGRANTGELFF.

The V gene is TRBV2, the J gene TRBJ2-7; 14 bases align to TRBD2. The germline gives CDR1 SNHLY, CDR2 FYNNEI. V gave up 1 base and J gave up 12 bases; unmatched junction bases: 8. The CDR3 length is 15 residues. The CDR3 DNA sequence: TGTGCCAGCAGTGAAGGTCGGGGGACTAGCGGGAGTAGGTACTTC. Its protein product is CASSEGRGTSGSRYF.

CDR3 sequence: CASSERGGFSNQPQHF. The CDR3 coding sequence is TGTGCCAGCAGTGAAAGAGGGGGCTTCAGCAATCAGCCCCAGCATTTT. V and J are TRBV2 and TRBJ1-5, with 7 bases lining up with TRBD1. V lost 2 bases, J lost 1 base, and 5 bases stayed unmatched. Germline assignment: CDR1 SNHLY and CDR2 FYNNEI. The CDR3 is 16 amino acids.

The rearrangement joins TRBV29-1 to TRBJ1-2; 8 bases match TRBD1. V gave up 6 bases and J gave up 0 bases; unmatched junction bases: 0. This CDR3 has 12 amino acids. Germline V gene sequence: CDR1 SQVTM, CDR2 ANQGSEA. The CDR3 nucleotides read TGCAGCGTGGACAGGGCTAACTATGGCTACACCTTC. This sequence encodes CSVDRANYGYTF.

This clone appeared a single time. The chain joins TRBV19 to TRBJ1-2, with 7 nucleotides matching TRBD1. From germline, CDR1 is LNHDA and CDR2 SQIVND (reference sequence). The CDR3 sequence is 14 residues long. V shed 1 base and J 7 bases; nucleotides not matched to a gene: 6. CDR3 nucleotide sequence: TGTGCCAGTAGTATAGCCCCGACAGGGTTTGGCTACACCTTC. Translation gives CASSIAPTGFGYTF.

The genes are TRBV4-2 and TRBJ2-5; possibly TRBD2 for D (5 bases). With 2 bases removed from V and 2 bases from J, the gap between germline ends came to 21 bases. Germline lookup yields CDR1 LGHNA and CDR2 YNFKEQ. This CDR3 is built from 18 residues. In nucleotides, the CDR3 is TGTGCCAGCAGCCAACAGCTCACACTAGGCATTAAACAAGAGACCCAGTACTTC. It encodes CASSQQLTLGIKQETQYF.

This chain uses TRBV28 with TRBJ2-7; TRBD2 matches 11 bases. Germline V gives CDR1 MDHEN, CDR2 SYDVKM. Unmatched junction bases numbered 8, after V lost 1 base and J lost 3 bases. This CDR3 has 17 amino acids. The chain's CDR3 is CASSLYLLTSGSYEQYF. The CDR3 DNA follows: TGTGCCAGCAGTTTATATTTGCTTACTAGCGGGAGCTACGAGCAGTACTTC.

The V and J genes are TRBV7-9 and TRBJ2-3; D unresolved. CDR1 and CDR2 (germline): SEHNR, FQNEAQ (reference sequence). V lost 7 bases and J lost 1, with 9 bases in between. The CDR3 is made up of 13 amino acids. The CDR3 region is CASTQYRTDTQYF. Written as DNA, the CDR3 is TGTGCCAGCACCCAGTACCGCACAGATACGCAGTATTTT.